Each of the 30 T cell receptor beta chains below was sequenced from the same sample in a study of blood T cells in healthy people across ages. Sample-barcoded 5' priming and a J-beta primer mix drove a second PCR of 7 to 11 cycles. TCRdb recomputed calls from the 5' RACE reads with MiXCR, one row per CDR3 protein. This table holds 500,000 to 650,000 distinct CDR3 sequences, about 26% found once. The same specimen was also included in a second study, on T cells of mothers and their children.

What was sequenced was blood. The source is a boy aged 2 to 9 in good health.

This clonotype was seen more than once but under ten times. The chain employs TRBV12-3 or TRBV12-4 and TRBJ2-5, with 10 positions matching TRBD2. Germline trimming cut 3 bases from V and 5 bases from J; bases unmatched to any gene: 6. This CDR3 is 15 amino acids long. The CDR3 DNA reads TGTGCCAGCAGTTTTGGAGCGGGGGGGGTGGAGACCCAGTACTTC. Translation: CASSFGAGGVETQYF.

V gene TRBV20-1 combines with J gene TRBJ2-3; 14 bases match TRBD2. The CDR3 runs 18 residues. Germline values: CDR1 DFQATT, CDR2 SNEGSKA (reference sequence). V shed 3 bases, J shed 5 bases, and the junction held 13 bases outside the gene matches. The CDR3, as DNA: TGCAGTGCTAGTCGACTAGCGGGAGGGCCGATGATGGGAGATACGCAGTATTTT. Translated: CSASRLAGGPMMGDTQYF.

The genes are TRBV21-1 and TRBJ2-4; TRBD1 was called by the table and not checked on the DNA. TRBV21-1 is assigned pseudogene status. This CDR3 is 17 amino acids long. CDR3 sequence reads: CASSNSDSPLAKNIQYF. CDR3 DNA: TGTGCCAGCAGCAACTCCGACAGTCCACTAGCCAAAAACATTCAGTACTTC.

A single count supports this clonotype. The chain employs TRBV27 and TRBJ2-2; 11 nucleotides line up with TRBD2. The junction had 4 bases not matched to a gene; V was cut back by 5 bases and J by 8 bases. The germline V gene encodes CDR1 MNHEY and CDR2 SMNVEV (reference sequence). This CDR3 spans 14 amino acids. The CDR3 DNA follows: TGTGCCAGCAGTACTAGCGGGAGCGGGGGGGAGCTGTTTTTT. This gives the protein CASSTSGSGGELFF.

The CDR3 nucleotides are TGTGCCAGCAGCTTAGCCGCCGTTAGGATAGGCTACGAGCAGTACTTC. Amino acids: CASSLAAVRIGYEQYF. This chain connects TRBV7-2 to TRBJ2-7; D call uncertain. Germline CDR1 and CDR2: SGHTA and FQGNSA. V was pared by 0 bases and J by 3 bases, with 15 bases between. CDR3 length equals 16 residues.

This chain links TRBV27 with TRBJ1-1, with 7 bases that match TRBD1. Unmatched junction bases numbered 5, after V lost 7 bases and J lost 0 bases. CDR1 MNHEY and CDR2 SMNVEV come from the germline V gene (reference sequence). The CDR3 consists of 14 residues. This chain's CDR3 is CASKGGLLNTEAFF. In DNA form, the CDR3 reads TGTGCCAGCAAAGGGGGCCTCCTGAACACTGAAGCTTTCTTT.

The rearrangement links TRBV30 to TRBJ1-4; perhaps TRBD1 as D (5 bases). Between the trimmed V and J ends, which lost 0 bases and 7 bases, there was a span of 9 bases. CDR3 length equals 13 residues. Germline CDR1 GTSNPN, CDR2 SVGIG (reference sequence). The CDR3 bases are TGTGCCTGGAGTGTCGGACATATTGAAAAACTGTTTTTT. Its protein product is CAWSVGHIEKLFF. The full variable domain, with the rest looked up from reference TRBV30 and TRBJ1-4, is SQTIHQWPATLVQPVGSPLSLECTVEGTSNPNLYWYRQAAGRGLQLLFYSVGIGQISSEVPQNLSASRPQDRQFILSSKKLLLSDSGFYLCAWSVGHIEKLFFGSGTQLSVL.

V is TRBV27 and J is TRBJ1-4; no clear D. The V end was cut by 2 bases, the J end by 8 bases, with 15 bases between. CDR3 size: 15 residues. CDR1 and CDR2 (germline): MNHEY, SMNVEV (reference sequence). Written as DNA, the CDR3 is TGTGCCAGCAGTTTAACTCCGACCCCGCGGGAAAAACTGTTTTTT. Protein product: CASSLTPTPREKLFF.

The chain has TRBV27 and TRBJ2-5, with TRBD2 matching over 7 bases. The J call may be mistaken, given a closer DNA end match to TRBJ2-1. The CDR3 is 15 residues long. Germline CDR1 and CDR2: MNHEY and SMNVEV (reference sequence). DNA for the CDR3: TGTGCCAGCACCCCGGGGACTACCGATTGGGGTGAGCAGTTCTTC. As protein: CASTPGTTDWGEQFF.

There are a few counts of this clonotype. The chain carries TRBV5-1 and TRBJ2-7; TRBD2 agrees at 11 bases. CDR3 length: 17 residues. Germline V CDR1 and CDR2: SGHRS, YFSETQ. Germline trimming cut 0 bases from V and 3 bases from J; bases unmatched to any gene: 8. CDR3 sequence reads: CASSLGVGLAGLYEQYF. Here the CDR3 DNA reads TGCGCCAGCAGCTTGGGAGTCGGACTAGCGGGCCTCTACGAGCAGTACTTC.

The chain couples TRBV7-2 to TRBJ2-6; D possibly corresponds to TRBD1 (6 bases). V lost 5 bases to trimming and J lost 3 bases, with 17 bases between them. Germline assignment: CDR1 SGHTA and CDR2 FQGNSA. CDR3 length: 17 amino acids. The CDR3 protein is CASSPDPPGVGANVLTF. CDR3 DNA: TGTGCCAGCAGCCCCGACCCACCAGGGGTTGGGGCCAACGTCCTGACTTTC.

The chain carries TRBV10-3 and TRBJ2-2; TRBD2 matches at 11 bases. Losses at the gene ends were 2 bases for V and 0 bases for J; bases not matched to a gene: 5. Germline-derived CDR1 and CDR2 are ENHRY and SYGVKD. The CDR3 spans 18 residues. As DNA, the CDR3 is TGTGCCATCAGTGAGCCGAAACTAGCGGGGGCGAACACCGGGGAGCTGTTTTTT. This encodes CAISEPKLAGANTGELFF.

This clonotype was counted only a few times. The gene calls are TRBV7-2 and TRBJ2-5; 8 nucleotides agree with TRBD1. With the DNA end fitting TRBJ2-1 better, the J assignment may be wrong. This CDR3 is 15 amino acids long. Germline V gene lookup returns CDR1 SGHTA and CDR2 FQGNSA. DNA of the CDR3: TGTGCCAGCAGCTTAGTGGGGACAGGAGTCAATGAGCAGTTCTTC. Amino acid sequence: CASSLVGTGVNEQFF.

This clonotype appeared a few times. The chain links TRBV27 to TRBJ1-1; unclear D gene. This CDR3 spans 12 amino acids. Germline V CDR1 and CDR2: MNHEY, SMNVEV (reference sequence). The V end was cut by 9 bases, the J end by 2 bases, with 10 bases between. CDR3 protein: CASSGFNTEAFF. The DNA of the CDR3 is TGTGCCAGTTCCGGGTTCAACACTGAAGCTTTCTTT.

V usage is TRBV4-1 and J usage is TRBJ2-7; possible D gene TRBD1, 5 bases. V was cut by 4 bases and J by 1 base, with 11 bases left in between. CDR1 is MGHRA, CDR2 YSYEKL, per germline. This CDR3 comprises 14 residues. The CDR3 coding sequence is TGCGCCAGCAGCCGCAACACAGGTTCCTACGAGCAGTACTTC. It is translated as CASSRNTGSYEQYF.

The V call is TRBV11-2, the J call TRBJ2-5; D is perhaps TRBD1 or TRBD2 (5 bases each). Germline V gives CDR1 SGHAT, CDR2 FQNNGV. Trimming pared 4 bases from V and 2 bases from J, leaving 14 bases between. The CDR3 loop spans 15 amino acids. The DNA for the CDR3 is TGTGCCAGCAGCTATCCGAGGGACGGACAAGAGACCCAGTACTTC. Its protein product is CASSYPRDGQETQYF. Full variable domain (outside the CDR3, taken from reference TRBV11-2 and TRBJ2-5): EAGVAQSPRYKIIEKRQSVAFWCNPISGHATLYWYQQILGQGPKLLIQFQNNGVVDDSQLPKDRFSAERLKGVDSTLKIQPAKLEDSAVYLCASSYPRDGQETQYFGPGTRLLVL.

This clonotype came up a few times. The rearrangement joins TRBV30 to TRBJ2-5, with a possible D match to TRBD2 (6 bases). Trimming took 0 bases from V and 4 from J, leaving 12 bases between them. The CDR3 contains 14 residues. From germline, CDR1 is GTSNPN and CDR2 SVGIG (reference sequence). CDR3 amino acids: CAWSVPSARETQYF. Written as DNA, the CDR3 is TGTGCCTGGAGTGTCCCTAGCGCCCGAGAGACCCAGTACTTC.

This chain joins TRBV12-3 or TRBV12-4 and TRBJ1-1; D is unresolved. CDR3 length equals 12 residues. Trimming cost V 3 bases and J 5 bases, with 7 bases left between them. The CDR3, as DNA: TGTGCCAGCAGTTTGAGTCATACTGAAGCTTTCTTT. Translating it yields CASSLSHTEAFF.

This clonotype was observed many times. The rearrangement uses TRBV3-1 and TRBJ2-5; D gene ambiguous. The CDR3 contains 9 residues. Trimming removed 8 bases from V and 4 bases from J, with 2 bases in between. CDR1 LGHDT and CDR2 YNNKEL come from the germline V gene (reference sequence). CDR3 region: CASGETQYF. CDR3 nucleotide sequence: TGTGCCAGCGGAGAGACCCAGTACTTC.

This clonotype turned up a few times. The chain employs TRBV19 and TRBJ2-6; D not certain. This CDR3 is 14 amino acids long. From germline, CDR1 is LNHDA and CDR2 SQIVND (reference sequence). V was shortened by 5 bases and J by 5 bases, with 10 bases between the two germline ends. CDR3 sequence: CASSPTSWANVLTF. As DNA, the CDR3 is TGTGCCAGTAGTCCCACGAGCTGGGCCAACGTCCTGACTTTC.

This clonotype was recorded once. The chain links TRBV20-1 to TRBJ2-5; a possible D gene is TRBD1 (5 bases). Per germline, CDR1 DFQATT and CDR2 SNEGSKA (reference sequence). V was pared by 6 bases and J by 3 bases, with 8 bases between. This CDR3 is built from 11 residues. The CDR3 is CSAGVEETQYF. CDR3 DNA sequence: TGCAGTGCAGGGGTGGAAGAGACCCAGTACTTC.

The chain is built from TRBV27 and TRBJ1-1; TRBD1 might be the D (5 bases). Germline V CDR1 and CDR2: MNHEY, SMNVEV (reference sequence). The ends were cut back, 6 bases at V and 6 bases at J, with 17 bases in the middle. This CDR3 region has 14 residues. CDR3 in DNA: TGTGCCAGCAGGCCGGATCGGGGGACTGCTGAAGCTTTCTTT. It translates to CASRPDRGTAEAFF.

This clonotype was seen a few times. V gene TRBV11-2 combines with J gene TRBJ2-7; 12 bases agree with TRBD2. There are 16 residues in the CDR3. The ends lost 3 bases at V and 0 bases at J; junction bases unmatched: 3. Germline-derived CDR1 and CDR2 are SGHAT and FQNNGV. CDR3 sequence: CASSFLTSGSSYEQYF. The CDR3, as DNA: TGTGCCAGCAGCTTCCTGACTAGCGGGAGCTCCTACGAGCAGTACTTC.

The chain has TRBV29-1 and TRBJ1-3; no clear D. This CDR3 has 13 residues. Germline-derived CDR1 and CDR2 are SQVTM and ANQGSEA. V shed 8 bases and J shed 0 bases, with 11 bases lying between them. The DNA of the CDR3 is TGCAGCATTTTAGAGCTCTCTGGAAACACCATATATTTT. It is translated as CSILELSGNTIYF.

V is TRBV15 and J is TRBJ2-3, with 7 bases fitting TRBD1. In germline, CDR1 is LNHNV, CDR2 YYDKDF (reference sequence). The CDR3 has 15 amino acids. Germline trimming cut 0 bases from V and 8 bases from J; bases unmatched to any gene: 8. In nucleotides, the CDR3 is TGTGCCACCAGCAGAGATGGACGAGCAGGGGGTACGCAGTATTTT. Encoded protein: CATSRDGRAGGTQYF.

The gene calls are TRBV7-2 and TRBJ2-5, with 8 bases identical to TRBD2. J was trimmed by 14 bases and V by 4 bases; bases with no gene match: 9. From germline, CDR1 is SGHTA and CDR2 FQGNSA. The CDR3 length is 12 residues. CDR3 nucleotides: TGTGCCAGCAGCTCAGTACTAGCGGCCATTTACTTC. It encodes CASSSVLAAIYF.

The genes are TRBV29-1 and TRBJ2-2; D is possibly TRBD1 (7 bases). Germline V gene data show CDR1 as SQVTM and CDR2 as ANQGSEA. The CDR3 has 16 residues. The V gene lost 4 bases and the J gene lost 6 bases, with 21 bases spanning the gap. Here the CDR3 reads CSVVPFDRAGSGELFF. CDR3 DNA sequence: TGCAGCGTTGTCCCCTTTGACAGGGCGGGATCCGGGGAGCTGTTTTTT.

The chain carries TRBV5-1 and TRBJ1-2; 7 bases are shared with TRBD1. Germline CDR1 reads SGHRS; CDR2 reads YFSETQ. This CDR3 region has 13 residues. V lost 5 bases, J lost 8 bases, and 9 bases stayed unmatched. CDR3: CASRAQGGPGYTF. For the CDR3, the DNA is TGCGCCAGCAGGGCCCAGGGGGGTCCCGGCTACACCTTC.

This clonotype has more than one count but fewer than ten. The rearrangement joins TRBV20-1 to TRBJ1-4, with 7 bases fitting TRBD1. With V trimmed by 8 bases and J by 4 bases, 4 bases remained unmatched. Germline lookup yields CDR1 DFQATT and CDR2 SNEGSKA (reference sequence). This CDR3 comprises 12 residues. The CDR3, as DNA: TGCAGTCCCTACAGGGGTAATGAAAAACTGTTTTTT. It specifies CSPYRGNEKLFF.

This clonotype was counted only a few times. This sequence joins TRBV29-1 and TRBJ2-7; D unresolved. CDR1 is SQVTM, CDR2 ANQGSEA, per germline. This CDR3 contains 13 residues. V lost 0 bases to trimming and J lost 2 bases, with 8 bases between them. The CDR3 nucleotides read TGCAGCGTTGAAGAGGGTAGAACCTACGAGCAGTACTTC. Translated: CSVEEGRTYEQYF.